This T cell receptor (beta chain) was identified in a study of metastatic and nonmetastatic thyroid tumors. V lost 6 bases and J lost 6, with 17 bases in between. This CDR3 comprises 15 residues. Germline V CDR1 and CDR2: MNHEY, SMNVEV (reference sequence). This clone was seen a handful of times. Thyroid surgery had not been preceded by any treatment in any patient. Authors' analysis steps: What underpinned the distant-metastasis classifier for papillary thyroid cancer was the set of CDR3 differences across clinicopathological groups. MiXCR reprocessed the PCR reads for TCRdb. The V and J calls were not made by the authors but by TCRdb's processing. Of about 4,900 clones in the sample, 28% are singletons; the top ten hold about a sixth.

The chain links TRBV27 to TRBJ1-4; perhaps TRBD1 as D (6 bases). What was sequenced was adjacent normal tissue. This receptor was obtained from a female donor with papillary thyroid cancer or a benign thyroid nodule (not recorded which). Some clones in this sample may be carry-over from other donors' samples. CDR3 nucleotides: TGTGCCAGCAGGCCGGACAGTTGGGGATATGAAAAACTGTTTTTT. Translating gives CASRPDSWGYEKLFF.